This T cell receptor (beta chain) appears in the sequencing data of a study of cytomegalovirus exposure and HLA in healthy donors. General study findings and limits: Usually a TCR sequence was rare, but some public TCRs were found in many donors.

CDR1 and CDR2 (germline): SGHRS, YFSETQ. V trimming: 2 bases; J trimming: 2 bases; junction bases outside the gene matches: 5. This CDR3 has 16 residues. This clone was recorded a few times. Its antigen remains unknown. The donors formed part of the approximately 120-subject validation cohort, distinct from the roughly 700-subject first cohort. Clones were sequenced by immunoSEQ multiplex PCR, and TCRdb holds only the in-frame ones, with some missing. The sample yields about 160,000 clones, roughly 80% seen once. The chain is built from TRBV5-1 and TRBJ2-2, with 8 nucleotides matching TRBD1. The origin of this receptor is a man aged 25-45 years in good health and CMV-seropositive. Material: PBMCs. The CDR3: CASSLWTGRNTGELFF. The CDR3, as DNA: TGCGCCAGCAGCTTATGGACAGGGAGAAACACCGGGGAGCTGTTTTTT. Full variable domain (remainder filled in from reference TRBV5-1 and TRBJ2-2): KAGVTQTPRYLIKTRGQQVTLSCSPISGHRSVSWYQQTPGQGLQFLFEYFSETQRNKGNFPGRFSGRQFSNSRSEMNVSTLELGDSALYLCASSLWTGRNTGELFFGEGSRLTVL.